One T cell receptor (beta chain) is described in this entry. Antigen unknown. 60 Vbeta and 13 Jbeta primers were used in PCR. The protocol was immunoSEQ multiplex PCR, while the TCRdb copy is restricted to in-frame clones and leaves out a portion. This sample carries approximately 170,000 clones, 60% to 80% of them seen once, and the ten largest clones take about 2.9%. This sample was included in a study of cytomegalovirus exposure and HLA in healthy donors. Study-level results: Later analysis identified 16,000 or so TCR beta sequences associated with HLA alleles, using a false discovery rate threshold of 0.05. In a later analysis, a missense DCLRE1C variant was linked to TCR beta V- and J-gene trimming. Information on immune exposure was restricted to one variable (CMV serostatus). Among TCR beta chains, those listed as cytomegalovirus-associated numbered over 150.

Germline V gene lookup returns CDR1 MNHNS and CDR2 SASEGT. The CDR3 runs to 12 residues. Sequencing was done on a sample of PBMCs. This chain connects TRBV6-1 to TRBJ2-5; 8 bases line up with TRBD2. The end of the DNA is better explained by TRBJ2-7, so the J call may be wrong. The clonotype originates from a female donor in good health and CMV-seronegative. The CDR3 region has the DNA TGTGCCAGCAGTCGACTAGCGAACGAGCAGTACTTC. Translation: CASSRLANEQYF.